This T cell receptor (beta chain) was observed in a study of blood T cell repertoires in COVID-19 (dated by TCRdb to the early 2020s). Concerning the study at large: Samples from collaborators originated in the United States, Italy and Spain and spanned both the acute and convalescent phases of COVID-19. The prospective study material was composed of cDNA or gDNA derived from T cells, B-cell-depleted T cells, or PBMCs. Deeply sampled blood TCRbeta repertoires from subjects exposed to, actively infected with, or recovered from COVID-19 were included in the dataset. The repertoires were released in a freely available public database meant as a resource for research on the immune response to SARS-CoV-2. The samples were drawn from the first 160 participants of the ongoing ImmuneRACE study and from 1,254 subjects provided by 6 global collaborators. The sample metadata nearly always contained a de-identified subject ID, COVID-19 status, age in years and sex. Where available, HLA class I and class II types were taken from metadata supplied by the sample provider and were not determined by assay-based typing.

The collaborating institutions used their own protocols to collect whole blood in K2EDTA tubes. Collaborator samples were shipped for TCRbeta analysis as frozen whole blood, isolated PBMCs, or DNA extracted from either sample type. As for this clone: This receptor's antigen is unknown. The record has no base qualities; no much larger clone is one base away.

TCRbeta CDR3 regions were amplified from genomic DNA using the immunoSEQ Assay, a bias-controlled multiplex PCR. The authors' analysis ran thus. Within the assay, amplification of reference gene primers was used to estimate how many nucleated cells each sample contained. To quantify the absolute abundance of each unique TCRbeta CDR3 rearrangement, sequence reads were collapsed and filtered. For each sample, productive Simpson clonality was calculated by taking the square root of Simpson's diversity index across productive rearrangements. TCRdb's version of the immuneACCESS table is confined to in-frame rearrangements and falls short of the full clone set. An unresolved V gene accounts for under half of the shortfall where checked; the remainder is of unknown origin. D and trimming come from the DNA, and the V and J calls and clone size come from that table. In all, the sample holds about 230,000 clones, and about 85% of those were seen once. The leading ten clones occupy about 0.91% of the sample.

Here is what the overall study found, with its caveats: The amount of clinical and demographic metadata varied by source and participant and was provided uncurated.

The CDR3 runs 15 amino acids, cysteine and phenylalanine included. CDR3 DNA only is kept here, 45 bases in frame from base 1. CDR1 and CDR2 (SGHTA, FQGNSA) derive from the germline V gene. V is pared back by 1 base and J by 3 bases, with 11 bases lying between the germline termini. The material sequenced was peripheral blood. The sequence joins TRBV7-2 to TRBJ2-3; the D gene cannot be named for sure. This clonotype originated in a man aged 35-49 years with acute or convalescent COVID-19. The CDR3 region reads CASSLVGERTDTQYF. Read as DNA, the sequence is TGTGCCAGCAGCTTAGTTGGAGAGAGGACAGATACGCAGTATTTT.